This TCR beta chain is drawn from a study of T cell responses to AZD1222 COVID-19 vaccine. From germline, CDR1 is SGHDN and CDR2 FVKESK. V lost 2 bases, J lost 4 bases, and 11 bases lay in between. The CDR3 has 14 residues. A note on this clone: The antigen is not known.

Study results and caveats: With dominance at 160-218 and 743-854, vaccine-associated CD4 TCRs spanned spike.

Pooling of second doses given at about 4 or about 12 weeks was done. Method: immunoSEQ multiplex PCR; TCRdb's copy keeps in-frame clones and lacks some. This table holds about 160,000 clones, 75% to 95% found once. V gene TRBV14 combines with J gene TRBJ1-2; D is unresolved. The source is an adult who received the AZD1222 COVID-19 vaccine. The sample was peripheral blood, taken 28 days after the second AZD1222 dose. The CDR3 DNA reads TGTGCCAGCAGCCAACCGCACGGCCTCTATGGCTACACCTTC. It yields the protein CASSQPHGLYGYTF.